This entry lists 30 T cell receptor beta chains sequenced from one sample in a study of blood T cells in healthy people across ages. The use of a sample-barcoded 5' primer and a J-beta primer mix characterized a second PCR of roughly 7 to 11 cycles. TCRdb re-derived calls from the 5' RACE reads in MiXCR, one entry per CDR3 protein. The repertoire holds about 970,000 distinct CDR3 sequences, with 51% as singletons. Material for sequencing was blood. These TCRs come from a woman aged 55-69 years in good health.

The chain combines TRBV7-9 with TRBJ2-2, with D possibly matching TRBD1 (6 bases). The CDR3 spans 14 residues. Germline V gene sequence: CDR1 SEHNR, CDR2 FQNEAQ (reference sequence). V lost 8 bases and J 2 bases, leaving 12 bases between the germline ends. The chain's CDR3 is CASSVGANTGELFF. The CDR3 DNA reads as TGTGCCAGCTCTGTGGGGGCCAACACCGGGGAGCTGTTTTTT.

V is TRBV9 and J is TRBJ1-6; D uncertain. The V end lost 5 bases, the J end lost 6 bases, and 12 bases lay between the germline ends. The length of the CDR3 is 14 residues. The germline CDR1 and CDR2 sequences are SGDLS and YYNGEE. CDR3: CASRGLLFNSPLHF. The CDR3 coding sequence is TGTGCCAGCAGAGGACTGCTATTTAATTCACCCCTCCACTTT.

This clonotype was detected once. This chain connects TRBV7-9 to TRBJ2-6, with D perhaps being TRBD1 or TRBD2 (5 bases each). The V and J ends lost 3 bases and 1 base respectively, with 16 bases between them. The CDR3 is 18 amino acids. CDR1 and CDR2 (germline): SEHNR, FQNEAQ (reference sequence). CDR3 bases: TGTGCCAGCAGCTTTCCCCGGGACGCGGTTTCTGGGGCCAACGTCCTGACTTTC. It translates to CASSFPRDAVSGANVLTF.

The chain joins TRBV6-1 to TRBJ2-7; D not certain. Trimming shortened V by 2 bases and J by 2 bases, and 7 bases separated the two germline ends. Germline CDR1 is MNHNS and CDR2 is SASEGT. The CDR3 consists of 13 residues. The CDR3 loop reads CASSERAPYEQYF. The CDR3, as DNA: TGTGCCAGCAGTGAAAGGGCACCCTACGAGCAGTACTTC.

This clonotype was found a few times. This chain connects TRBV6-2 or TRBV6-3 to TRBJ1-3; D unresolved. Trimming cost V 4 bases and J 0 bases, with 10 bases left between them. The germline gives CDR1 MNHEY, CDR2 SVGEGT. The CDR3 is 15 residues long. The CDR3 protein is CASSSPGISGNTIYF. The CDR3 DNA reads as TGTGCCAGCAGTTCTCCAGGAATCTCTGGAAACACCATATATTTT.

The chain joins TRBV11-2 to TRBJ2-7, with a possible D match to TRBD2 (6 bases). V shed 6 bases and J shed 2 bases, with 23 bases lying between them. CDR1 and CDR2 from the germline V gene are SGHAT and FQNNGV. The CDR3 has 17 residues. The CDR3 coding sequence is TGTGCCAGCAGTCACACGCCGGCGGGACCCCCACCCTACGAGCAGTACTTC. It specifies CASSHTPAGPPPYEQYF.

The genes are TRBV29-1 and TRBJ2-7; D unclear. The closer fit of TRBJ2-5 to the DNA end suggests the J call may be wrong. The CDR3 spans 14 residues. Germline-derived CDR1 and CDR2 are SQVTM and ANQGSEA. The CDR3 sequence is CSVEDPPHPETQYF. Here the CDR3 DNA reads TGCAGCGTTGAAGATCCCCCGCATCCCGAGACCCAGTACTTC.

V gene TRBV6-7 combines with J gene TRBJ2-7; weak D call: TRBD1 (5 bases). The J call could be wrong; TRBJ2-5 is a better fit for the DNA end. TRBV6-7 carries the ORF label, with uncertain function. There are 12 residues in the CDR3. Here the CDR3 reads CAKGRVRETQYF. The CDR3 DNA reads TGTGCCAAAGGCAGGGTACGAGAGACCCAGTACTTC.

This clonotype was seen a handful of times. The chain carries TRBV29-1 and TRBJ1-2, with a weak D call TRBD1 (6 bases). This CDR3 has 12 amino acids. The germline V gene has CDR1 SQVTM and CDR2 ANQGSEA. The V end was cut by 3 bases, the J end by 9 bases, with 14 bases between. The CDR3: CSVEIWDTSYTF. The CDR3 DNA reads TGCAGCGTTGAGATTTGGGACACAAGCTACACCTTC.

This clonotype has a handful of counts. The chain has TRBV5-1 and TRBJ2-1; maybe TRBD2 (7 bases). This CDR3 is 16 amino acids long. V was shortened by 7 bases and J by 4 bases, with 21 bases between the two germline ends. Per the germline V gene, CDR1 is SGHRS and CDR2 is YFSETQ. The CDR3 sequence: CASGGAAWGSYNEQFF. CDR3 coding DNA: TGCGCCAGCGGGGGGGCTGCGTGGGGATCTTACAATGAGCAGTTCTTC.

This chain connects TRBV6-5 to TRBJ2-1; 7 bases are shared with TRBD2. The closer fit of TRBJ2-7 to the DNA end suggests the J call may be wrong. CDR3 length equals 16 residues. Looked up from germline, CDR1 is MNHEY and CDR2 is SVGAGI. CDR3 in amino acids: CASSRGLESSYNEQYF. The CDR3 region has the DNA TGTGCCAGCAGCCGCGGACTAGAAAGCTCCTACAATGAGCAGTACTTC.

As regards this clonotype: The germline gene is not matched at one end of the junction; a read error may be the cause. The chain couples TRBV7-9 to TRBJ2-1; 9 bases map to TRBD2. There are 17 residues in the CDR3. The V gene's germline CDR1 is SEHNR and CDR2 FQNEAQ (reference sequence). DNA of the CDR3: TGTGCCAGCAGCTTGAGGATAGCGGGAGCTAACTACAATGGGCAGTTCTTC. This translates into CASSLRIAGANYNGQFF.

This clonotype came up a few times. V usage is TRBV3-1 and J usage is TRBJ2-3; 9 bases map to TRBD2. The CDR3 is made up of 16 amino acids. The ends lost 0 bases at V and 2 bases at J; junction bases unmatched: 3. Germline V CDR1 and CDR2: LGHDT, YNNKEL (reference sequence). The CDR3 reads CASSQDSGSVTDTQYF. The CDR3 coding sequence is TGTGCCAGCAGCCAAGATAGCGGGAGTGTCACAGATACGCAGTATTTT.

The chain links TRBV7-9 to TRBJ1-5; D unclear. The germline V gene encodes CDR1 SEHNR and CDR2 FQNEAQ (reference sequence). The CDR3 has 14 residues. Trimming took 5 bases from V and 5 from J, leaving 13 bases between them. The CDR3 here is CASSGGDPYQPQHF. The CDR3 DNA follows: TGTGCCAGCAGCGGCGGGGATCCCTATCAGCCCCAGCATTTT.

Turning to this clonotype: A read error may account for a junction end that differs from germline. This sequence joins TRBV7-8 and TRBJ2-1, with TRBD2 matching 10 bases. Germline CDR1 and CDR2: SGHVS and FQNEAQ. The CDR3 totals 15 residues. The CDR3 protein is CTSTPQLAGMNEQFF. CDR3 DNA: TGTACCAGCACCCCGCAACTAGCGGGGATGAATGAGCAGTTCTTC. The full variable domain, with the rest looked up from reference TRBV7-8 and TRBJ2-1, is GAGVSQSPRYKVAKRGQDVALRCDPISGHVSLFWYQQALGQGPEFLTYFQNEAQLDKSGLPSDRFFAERPEGSVSTLKIQRTQQEDSAVYLCTSTPQLAGMNEQFFGPGTRLTVL.

The chain uses TRBV27 and TRBJ2-1, with 8 bases that match TRBD1. CDR1 MNHEY and CDR2 SMNVEV come from the germline V gene (reference sequence). The CDR3 runs 16 residues. The trim removed 2 bases at V and 7 bases at J, leaving 10 bases unmatched. CDR3 loop: CASSLRSTGVGNEQFF. The CDR3 DNA follows: TGTGCCAGCAGTTTACGATCGACAGGGGTCGGTAATGAGCAGTTCTTC.

The gene calls are TRBV5-1 and TRBJ1-2; a weak D match, TRBD1 (6 bases). Germline V gene data show CDR1 as SGHRS and CDR2 as YFSETQ. CDR3 size: 15 residues. V was cut by 0 bases and J by 6 bases, with 15 bases left in between. The CDR3 region has the DNA TGCGCCAGCAGCTTGGCCCAGGCGGACAGAGATGGCTACACCTTC. It is translated as CASSLAQADRDGYTF.

This clonotype is a singleton in its sample. One end of the junction varies from germline; a read error may be responsible. The rearrangement uses TRBV28 and TRBJ2-1; D may correspond to TRBD1 or TRBD2 (5 bases each). Germline values: CDR1 MDHEN, CDR2 SYDVKM. The CDR3 runs 17 residues. The CDR3 reads CTSSLPPWGSVHNEQFF. Written as DNA, the CDR3 is TGTACCAGCAGTCTCCCCCCTTGGGGGTCGGTCCACAATGAGCAGTTCTTC. The variable domain in full, completed from reference TRBV28 and TRBJ2-1, reads DVKVTQSSRYLVKRTGEKVFLECVQDMDHENMFWYRQDPGLGLRLIYFSYDVKMKEKGDIPEGYSVSREKKERFSLILESASTNQTSMYLCTSSLPPWGSVHNEQFFGPGTRLTVL.

This chain connects TRBV7-9 to TRBJ2-7; 8 nucleotides match TRBD1. J was trimmed by 5 bases and V by 4 bases; bases with no gene match: 10. This CDR3 spans 15 amino acids. The V gene's germline CDR1 is SEHNR and CDR2 FQNEAQ (reference sequence). Here the CDR3 DNA reads TGTGCCAGCAGCTCTAAGGAGACAGGGGCGGACGAGCAGTACTTC. As protein: CASSSKETGADEQYF.

J is TRBJ1-2 and V is TRBV12-3 or TRBV12-4; the D is unclear. V gave up 5 bases and J gave up 4 bases, with 14 bases separating them. CDR3 length: 14 residues. The CDR3 here is CASSPVFRIYGYTF. In nucleotides, the CDR3 is TGTGCCAGCAGTCCGGTCTTTAGAATCTATGGCTACACCTTC.

The rearrangement uses TRBV18 and TRBJ1-4, with D possibly TRBD1 on 6 matching bases. Per germline, CDR1 KGHSH and CDR2 LQKENI. This CDR3 comprises 15 residues. Trimming removed 6 bases from V and 3 bases from J, with 14 bases in between. The CDR3 sequence: CASSPNGGSNEKLFF. The DNA for the CDR3 is TGTGCCAGCTCTCCCAACGGGGGCTCTAATGAAAAACTGTTTTTT.

This clonotype was observed a handful of times. The J gene is TRBJ2-1, the V gene TRBV12-3 or TRBV12-4; weak D call: TRBD2 (6 bases). Trimming pared 7 bases from V and 3 bases from J, leaving 19 bases between. This CDR3 region has 16 residues. For the CDR3, the DNA is TGTGCCAGCAATGGTCCTGAACGGGGGAGCTACAATGAGCAGTTCTTC. The encoded protein is CASNGPERGSYNEQFF.

This rearrangement joins TRBV11-2 to TRBJ1-4; D possibly corresponds to TRBD1 (6 bases). The germline CDR1 and CDR2 sequences are SGHAT and FQNNGV. The CDR3 sequence is 19 residues long. V was shortened by 1 base and J by 4 bases, with 22 bases between the two germline ends. The CDR3, as DNA: TGTGCCAGCAGCTTAGGGTTGGGCACGGACAGCGCCCGTAATGAAAAACTGTTTTTT. It specifies CASSLGLGTDSARNEKLFF.

This clonotype has just a few counts. This chain uses TRBV12-3 or TRBV12-4 with TRBJ2-1; 10 bases match TRBD2. The CDR3 consists of 14 residues. Unmatched junction bases numbered 3, after V lost 4 bases and J lost 6 bases. For the CDR3, the DNA is TGTGCCAGCAGTTATCTAGCGGGAGCCAATGAGCAGTTCTTC. Translated, it gives CASSYLAGANEQFF.

There are a few counts of this clonotype. The rearrangement joins TRBV20-1 to TRBJ2-7; no clear D gene. Germline V gene data show CDR1 as DFQATT and CDR2 as SNEGSKA (reference sequence). The V gene lost 0 bases and the J gene lost 12 bases, with 21 bases spanning the gap. This CDR3 contains 14 residues. Written as DNA, the CDR3 is TGCAGTGCTAGAGAACCCCCGGACCAGGTTCCGCGGTACTTC. Translation: CSAREPPDQVPRYF.

This clonotype has a handful of counts. The chain combines TRBV15 with TRBJ1-6, with 7 bases aligning to TRBD1. CDR3 length equals 20 residues. The junction had 18 bases not matched to a gene; V was cut back by 0 bases and J by 7 bases. CDR1 is LNHNV and CDR2 is YYDKDF in the germline V gene (reference sequence). CDR3 in amino acids: CATSRDRGANTGAANSPLHF. The CDR3 coding sequence is TGTGCCACCAGCAGAGATCGGGGGGCGAACACAGGGGCGGCCAATTCACCCCTCCACTTT.

This clonotype was seen a handful of times. This chain's CDR3 is CASSVEQGYEKLFF. For the CDR3, the DNA is TGTGCCAGCTCTGTAGAACAGGGTTATGAAAAACTGTTTTTT. V usage is TRBV6-6 and J usage is TRBJ1-4; a possible D gene is TRBD1 (6 bases). Germline CDR1 MNHNY, CDR2 SVGAGI (reference sequence). Deletions cut 8 bases from V and 6 bases from J, with 16 bases between. The CDR3 is made up of 14 amino acids.

The CDR3 sequence: CASSYVGQGNQPQHF. The CDR3 DNA is TGTGCCAGCAGTTACGTGGGACAGGGGAATCAGCCCCAGCATTTT. The rearrangement uses TRBV6-2 or TRBV6-3 and TRBJ1-5; 10 bases line up with TRBD1. With V trimmed by 2 bases and J by 4 bases, 2 bases remained unmatched. Per the germline V gene, CDR1 is MNHEY and CDR2 is SVGEGT. The CDR3 covers 15 residues.

The J gene is TRBJ2-2, the V gene TRBV13; a possible D gene is TRBD1 (6 bases). Germline V gene lookup returns CDR1 PRHDT and CDR2 FYEKMQ (reference sequence). CDR3 length equals 15 residues. The V end lost 5 bases, the J end lost 1 base, and 11 bases lay between the germline ends. CDR3 sequence: CASSSSDRNTGELFF. CDR3 DNA sequence: TGTGCCAGCAGCAGCTCGGACAGGAACACCGGGGAGCTGTTTTTT.

Note on this clonotype: This could be a read error, since a much larger clone is one nucleotide away. The J gene is TRBJ2-3, the V gene TRBV10-3, with D hard to call. Germline V gene data show CDR1 as ENHRY and CDR2 as SYGVKD. The CDR3 spans 12 residues. CDR3 sequence (DNA): TGTGCCATCGGTGAGTCCCAAGATACGCAGTATTTT. This gives the protein CAIGESQDTQYF.